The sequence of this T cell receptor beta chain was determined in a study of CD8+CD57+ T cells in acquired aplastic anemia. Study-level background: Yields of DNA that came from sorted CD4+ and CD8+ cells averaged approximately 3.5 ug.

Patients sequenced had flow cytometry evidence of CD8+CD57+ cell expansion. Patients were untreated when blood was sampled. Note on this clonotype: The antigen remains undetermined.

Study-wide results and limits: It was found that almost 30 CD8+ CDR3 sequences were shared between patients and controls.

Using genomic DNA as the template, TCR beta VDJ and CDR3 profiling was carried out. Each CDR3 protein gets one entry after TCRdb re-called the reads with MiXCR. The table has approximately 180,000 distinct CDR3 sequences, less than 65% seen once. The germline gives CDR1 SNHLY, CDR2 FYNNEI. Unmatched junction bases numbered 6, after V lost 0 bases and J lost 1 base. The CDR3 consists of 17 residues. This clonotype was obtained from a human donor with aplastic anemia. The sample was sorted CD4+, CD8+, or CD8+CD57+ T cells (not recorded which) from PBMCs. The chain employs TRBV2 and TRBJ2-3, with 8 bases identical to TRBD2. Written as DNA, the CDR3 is TGTGCCAGCAGTGAAGCGCTGACCGGGGGGGGCACAGATACGCAGTATTTT. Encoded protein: CASSEALTGGGTDTQYF. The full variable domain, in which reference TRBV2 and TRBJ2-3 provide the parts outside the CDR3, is EPEVTQTPSHQVTQMGQEVILRCVPISNHLYFYWYRQILGQKVEFLVSFYNNEISEKSEIFDDQFSVERPDGSNFTLKIRSTKLEDSAMYFCASSEALTGGGTDTQYFGPGTRLTVL.